The 26 T cell receptor beta chains below all came from one sample that was sequenced in a study of blood T cell repertoires in COVID-19. The data were produced by immunoSEQ multiplex PCR, yet TCRdb's version contains in-frame clones alone and is incomplete. The profile covers about 300,000 clones, with approximately 83% appearing a single time and approximately 9% taken by the ten largest. Sequenced: peripheral blood. These receptors were collected from a woman between 50 and 59 years old who had recovered from COVID-19.

This clone was counted once. The V gene is TRBV10-3, the J gene TRBJ2-7, with 10 bases lining up with TRBD1. Germline loops: CDR1 ENHRY, CDR2 SYGVKD. There are 15 residues in the CDR3. The trim removed 5 bases at V and 5 bases at J, leaving 9 bases unmatched. The DNA for the CDR3 is TGTGCCATCAGTCGACAGGGGGCGGGTATGGACGAGCAGTACTTC. Protein: CAISRQGAGMDEQYF.

CDR3 in DNA: TGTGCCAGCACCTCCGACAGGGTTCGAATTTACGAAAAACTGTTTTTT. This codes for CASTSDRVRIYEKLFF. The chain joins TRBV21-1 to TRBJ1-4; TRBD1 is the table's D call, not checked against the DNA. TRBV21-1 is annotated as a pseudogene. There are 16 residues in the CDR3.

This chain uses TRBV18 with TRBJ2-7; D is possibly TRBD1 (6 bases). From germline, CDR1 is KGHSH and CDR2 LQKENI. This CDR3 has 14 residues. V gave up 3 bases and J gave up 2 bases, with 11 bases separating them. The CDR3 loop reads CASSPQDRTYEQYF. The CDR3 region has the DNA TGTGCCAGCTCACCCCAGGACAGAACCTACGAGCAGTACTTC.

A few counts support this clone. This chain uses TRBV6-5 with TRBJ2-2; TRBD1 is a possible D gene (5 bases). Per the germline V gene, CDR1 is MNHEY and CDR2 is SVGAGI. V lost 5 bases, J lost 5 bases, and 12 bases lay in between. This CDR3 has 14 amino acids. In DNA, the CDR3 is TGTGCCAGCAGTCTACAGGTTTCGACCGGGGAGCTGTTTTTT. Translation gives CASSLQVSTGELFF.

The rearrangement uses TRBV11-2 and TRBJ1-4; D perhaps matches TRBD1 (5 bases). The germline V gene encodes CDR1 SGHAT and CDR2 FQNNGV. This CDR3 has 13 residues. Trimming took off 6 bases at V and 8 bases at J, with 13 bases between the two ends. The CDR3 DNA reads TGTGCCAGCAGTCCCAGGGTGGACGAAAAACTGTTTTTT. It yields the protein CASSPRVDEKLFF.

The chain carries TRBV25-1 and TRBJ1-1; a possible D gene is TRBD1 (5 bases). Germline V gene lookup returns CDR1 MGHDK and CDR2 SYGVNS. V lost 6 bases and J 4 bases, leaving 18 bases between the germline ends. The CDR3 runs to 15 residues. CDR3 residues: CASRNGWGVSTEAFF. The CDR3 DNA reads TGTGCCAGCAGGAACGGCTGGGGGGTAAGCACTGAAGCTTTCTTT.

The chain couples TRBV18 to TRBJ2-2; 15 bases are shared with TRBD2. Germline V gene sequence: CDR1 KGHSH, CDR2 LQKENI. This CDR3 spans 18 amino acids. The J segment lost 3 bases and the V segment lost 6 bases, leaving 8 bases of the junction unmatched. The chain's CDR3 is CASSSGTSGGPHTGELFF. The CDR3 DNA is TGTGCCAGCTCGTCCGGGACTAGCGGGGGGCCTCACACCGGGGAGCTGTTTTTT.

Here the CDR3 DNA reads TGTGCCAGCAAATATCAAGACTGGCCTGGCACAGATACGCAGTATTTT. Residues: CASKYQDWPGTDTQYF. The gene calls are TRBV6-6 and TRBJ2-3; D remains unclear. The CDR3 spans 16 residues. CDR1 is MNHNY and CDR2 is SVGAGI in the germline V gene (reference sequence). The ends were cut back, 7 bases at V and 1 base at J, with 18 bases in the middle.

The chain joins TRBV18 to TRBJ2-5, with TRBD1 matching 11 bases. CDR1 KGHSH and CDR2 LQKENI come from the germline V gene. CDR3 length equals 13 residues. The V gene end was trimmed by 6 bases and the J gene end by 5 bases; junction bases not matched to a gene: 2. The DNA for the CDR3 is TGTGCCAGCTCGGGACAGGGGGATGAGACCCAGTACTTC. The encoded protein is CASSGQGDETQYF.

This clone appeared a few times. The CDR3 sequence: CASSRGLAGYNEQFF. In nucleotides, the CDR3 is TGTGCCAGTAGTAGGGGACTAGCGGGGTACAATGAGCAGTTCTTC. V is TRBV19 and J is TRBJ2-1; 13 bases match TRBD2. The CDR3 runs to 15 residues. Unmatched junction bases numbered 1, after V lost 4 bases and J lost 4 bases. In germline, CDR1 is LNHDA, CDR2 SQIVND (reference sequence).

This clone came up a few times. The V gene is TRBV5-4, the J gene TRBJ1-2; D possibly corresponds to TRBD1 (5 bases). Germline CDR1 is SGHNT and CDR2 is YYREEE (reference sequence). The CDR3 extends over 16 amino acids. Trimming removed 0 bases at V and 6 bases at J, with 18 bases between. In nucleotides, the CDR3 is TGTGCCAGCAGCTTGGATCCGACAGCAGGATCCCATGGCTACACCTTC. Translating it yields CASSLDPTAGSHGYTF.

The CDR3 reads CASSLVTGPEAFF. The CDR3 coding sequence is TGCGCCAGCAGCCTGGTTACAGGGCCTGAAGCTTTCTTT. The chain recombines TRBV4-1 with TRBJ1-1; D might be TRBD1 (6 bases). CDR3 length: 13 residues. Germline V gene data show CDR1 as MGHRA and CDR2 as YSYEKL. V lost 4 bases to trimming and J lost 6 bases, with 12 bases between them.

V is TRBV29-1 and J is TRBJ1-4; 11 nucleotides line up with TRBD1. CDR3 length: 14 residues. After removal of 7 bases from V and 13 bases from J, the junction contained 14 bases not matched to a gene. Germline V gives CDR1 SQVTM, CDR2 ANQGSEA. The CDR3 nucleotides read TGCAGCGCCGGTTTAATGGGGACAGGGGGTCGACTGTTTTTT. This gives the protein CSAGLMGTGGRLFF.

The chain recombines TRBV19 with TRBJ2-1, with D maybe TRBD2 (6 bases). Germline V gives CDR1 LNHDA, CDR2 SQIVND (reference sequence). V was shortened by 7 bases and J by 2 bases, with 12 bases between the two germline ends. This CDR3 spans 14 amino acids. The CDR3, as DNA: TGTGCCAGTATTCTGCGGGGCGCCTACAATGAGCAGTTCTTC. Protein sequence: CASILRGAYNEQFF. The full variable domain, in which reference TRBV19 and TRBJ2-1 provide the parts outside the CDR3, is DGGITQSPKYLFRKEGQNVTLSCEQNLNHDAMYWYRQDPGQGLRLIYYSQIVNDFQKGDIAEGYSVSREKKESFPLTVTSAQKNPTAFYLCASILRGAYNEQFFGPGTRLTVL.

The V gene is TRBV29-1, the J gene TRBJ1-2; D not certain. Between the trimmed V and J ends, which lost 5 bases and 4 bases, there was a span of 11 bases. The CDR3 spans 12 residues. Looked up from germline, CDR1 is SQVTM and CDR2 is ANQGSEA. DNA of the CDR3: TGCAGCGTTAGGACTGTTTCCTATGGCTACACCTTC. Translation gives CSVRTVSYGYTF.

The V and J genes are TRBV28 and TRBJ2-1, with 9 bases identical to TRBD2. CDR1 MDHEN and CDR2 SYDVKM come from the germline V gene. CDR3 length equals 16 residues. V shed 3 bases, J shed 5 bases, and the junction held 8 bases outside the gene matches. This chain's CDR3 is CASSFPETSGNNEQFF. CDR3 nucleotide sequence: TGTGCCAGCAGTTTTCCCGAGACTAGCGGAAACAATGAGCAGTTCTTC.

This clone was observed a few times. The rearrangement joins TRBV18 to TRBJ2-7; possible D gene TRBD1, 5 bases. The V end was cut by 3 bases, the J end by 1 base, with 13 bases between. CDR1 and CDR2 (germline): KGHSH, LQKENI. The CDR3 totals 15 residues. The DNA for the CDR3 is TGTGCCAGCTCACCGCGAAGGGCAGGGTCCTACGAGCAGTACTTC. It yields the protein CASSPRRAGSYEQYF.

In this sample, this clone turned up a few times. The rearrangement links TRBV24-1 to TRBJ2-3; 9 nucleotides match TRBD1. Trimming took 7 bases from V and 3 from J; bases not matched to a gene: 1. This CDR3 is built from 13 residues. The germline gives CDR1 KGHDR, CDR2 SFDVKD. CDR3 sequence (DNA): TGTGCCACCAGGGACAGGGGTACAGATACGCAGTATTTT. It translates to CATRDRGTDTQYF.

This clone was detected only once. This chain joins TRBV14 and TRBJ1-2; D ambiguous. The germline V and J ends were trimmed by 2 bases and 7 bases, with 8 bases remaining between them. Looked up from germline, CDR1 is SGHDN and CDR2 is FVKESK. The CDR3 extends over 12 amino acids. The CDR3 DNA reads TGTGCCAGCAGCCAAATCCGGGGTGGCTACACCTTC. Translation gives CASSQIRGGYTF.

This clone was observed once. This chain connects TRBV5-1 to TRBJ1-1; 8 bases map to TRBD1. The V segment lost 2 bases and the J segment 0 bases; nucleotides outside the gene matches: 6. Per germline, CDR1 SGHRS and CDR2 YFSETQ. This CDR3 has 16 residues. CDR3 sequence: CASSFGQGGLNTEAFF. The CDR3 DNA is TGCGCCAGCAGCTTCGGACAGGGCGGCTTGAACACTGAAGCTTTCTTT.

The rearrangement links TRBV5-1 to TRBJ2-3; 12 bases agree with TRBD2. The CDR3 sequence is 15 residues long. Germline assignment: CDR1 SGHRS and CDR2 YFSETQ. Trimming cost V 4 bases and J 3 bases; bases outside gene matches: 3. The CDR3 spells CASSGTSGGTDTQYF. CDR3 coding DNA: TGCGCCAGCAGCGGTACTAGCGGGGGGACAGATACGCAGTATTTT.

The chain joins TRBV6-2 or TRBV6-3 to TRBJ2-1; 10 bases map to TRBD1. This CDR3 region has 19 residues. Trimming took 6 bases from V and 3 from J; bases not matched to a gene: 17. Germline CDR1 reads MNHEY; CDR2 reads SVGEGT. This CDR3 is CASSPFGTGVFEIYNEQFF. DNA for the CDR3: TGTGCCAGCAGCCCTTTCGGGACAGGGGTTTTCGAAATCTACAATGAGCAGTTCTTC.

The chain is built from TRBV2 and TRBJ1-4; perhaps TRBD1 as D (5 bases). Germline CDR1 is SNHLY and CDR2 is FYNNEI. The V and J ends lost 3 bases and 3 bases respectively, with 17 bases between them. The CDR3 is 17 amino acids. This CDR3 is CASSEGRVRGSNEKLFF. DNA for the CDR3: TGTGCCAGCAGTGAGGGGCGCGTACGGGGGTCTAATGAAAAACTGTTTTTT.

In its sample, this clone was seen once. This rearrangement joins TRBV28 to TRBJ2-6; D is undetermined. CDR1 and CDR2 from the germline V gene are MDHEN and SYDVKM. The CDR3 loop spans 16 amino acids. V lost 3 bases and J 5 bases, leaving 14 bases between the germline ends. The DNA of the CDR3 is TGTGCCAGCAGTTTCATCCTGGGCGTGAGGGCCAACGTCCTGACTTTC. It codes for CASSFILGVRANVLTF.

The chain combines TRBV7-2 with TRBJ2-7; 11 nucleotides agree with TRBD2. CDR3 length: 15 residues. V was pared by 3 bases and J by 0 bases, with 1 base of the junction left unmatched. Germline lookup yields CDR1 SGHTA and CDR2 FQGNSA. Written as DNA, the CDR3 is TGTGCCAGCAGCTTCACTAGCGGGAGCTCCTACGAGCAGTACTTC. Its protein product is CASSFTSGSSYEQYF. The complete variable domain, with remaining parts taken from reference TRBV7-2 and TRBJ2-7, reads GAGVSQSPSNKVTEKGKDVELRCDPISGHTALYWYRQSLGQGLEFLIYFQGNSAPDKSGLPSDRFSAERTGGSVSTLTIQRTQQEDSAVYLCASSFTSGSSYEQYFGPGTRLTVT.

The DNA for the CDR3 is TGTGCCTGGAGTATGACTAGCGGGGGGGCCCGGACCCAGTACTTC. This encodes CAWSMTSGGARTQYF. The chain recombines TRBV30 with TRBJ2-5; TRBD2 matches at 14 bases. V lost 2 bases and J lost 7; bases outside the gene matches: 6. CDR3 size: 15 residues. The germline V gene has CDR1 GTSNPN and CDR2 SVGIG (reference sequence).